One and the same sample provided the 23 T cell receptor beta chains below, sequenced in a study of beta chain features in type 1 diabetes. Expressed TCRB transcripts were sequenced after all isolated RNA was converted to cDNA. Profiling relied on immunoSEQ multiplex PCR, and the TCRdb table lists in-frame clones only, not all of them. This table holds hundreds of thousands of clones, around 15% found once. Sequencing was carried out using naive CD4+ T cells from blood. These receptors were taken from a man in his late teens or twenties in good health.

This clone was counted only a few times. The CDR3 sequence: CASSRTAGSAWPYEQFF. Written as DNA, the CDR3 is TGTGCCAGCAGCCGAACCGCCGGGTCCGCTTGGCCGTATGAGCAGTTCTTC. This chain links TRBV14 with TRBJ2-1; D unclear. Germline V lookup: CDR1 SGHDN, CDR2 FVKESK. The CDR3 totals 17 residues. V was shortened by 4 bases and J by 8 bases, with 24 bases between the two germline ends.

This clone was seen only a few times. The chain joins TRBV6-5 to TRBJ2-5; 9 nucleotides line up with TRBD1. This CDR3 region has 14 residues. Germline trimming cut 6 bases from V and 1 base from J; bases unmatched to any gene: 3. From germline, CDR1 is MNHEY and CDR2 SVGAGI. The DNA for the CDR3 is TGTGCCAGCAGAAAGACAGGGGGCCAAGAGACCCAGTACTTC. As protein: CASRKTGGQETQYF.

This clone came up a few times. The chain carries TRBV4-1 and TRBJ2-7; perhaps TRBD1 as D (8 bases). Trimming stripped 8 bases from V and 2 bases from J, with 19 bases between. Per the germline V gene, CDR1 is MGHRA and CDR2 is YSYEKL. The CDR3 runs 15 residues. As DNA, the CDR3 is TGCGCCAGCGGTAAAACAGGGGGACTAACCTACGAGCAGTACTTC. Translating it yields CASGKTGGLTYEQYF.

This chain links TRBV29-1 with TRBJ2-5; TRBD2 matches 8 bases. V shed 4 bases, J shed 5 bases, and the junction held 12 bases outside the gene matches. Germline V gives CDR1 SQVTM, CDR2 ANQGSEA. This CDR3 region has 15 residues. The CDR3 DNA reads TGCAGCGTTGGTCTAGCGGGTACAGGGCGGGAGACCCAGTACTTC. As protein: CSVGLAGTGRETQYF.

This clone was detected only a few times. The chain joins TRBV25-1 to TRBJ1-4, with D possibly TRBD1 on 6 matching bases. This CDR3 contains 13 residues. Per the germline V gene, CDR1 is MGHDK and CDR2 is SYGVNS. Trimming took off 8 bases at V and 7 bases at J, with 14 bases between the two ends. DNA for the CDR3: TGTGCCAGCCGTCGGGGGCGCGTTGAAAAACTGTTTTTT. It is translated as CASRRGRVEKLFF. Using reference TRBV25-1 and TRBJ1-4 for the parts outside the CDR3, the full variable domain is EADIYQTPRYLVIGTGKKITLECSQTMGHDKMYWYQQDPGMELHLIHYSYGVNSTEKGDLSSESTVSRIRTEHFPLTLESARPSHTSQYLCASRRGRVEKLFFGSGTQLSVL.

This clone turned up a few times. This chain joins TRBV7-6 and TRBJ1-4; no definite D call. Trimming left V 2 bases short and J 0 bases short, with 7 bases between. The CDR3 runs to 15 residues. The V gene's germline CDR1 is SGHVS and CDR2 FNYEAQ. The DNA of the CDR3 is TGTGCCAGCAGCTTATCCATTACAACTAATGAAAAACTGTTTTTT. This translates into CASSLSITTNEKLFF.

The V gene is TRBV19, the J gene TRBJ2-5, with D maybe TRBD2 (6 bases). Germline-derived CDR1 and CDR2 are LNHDA and SQIVND (reference sequence). V lost 5 bases and J lost 2, with 12 bases in between. The CDR3 has 14 residues. DNA of the CDR3: TGTGCCAGTAGTGGCGGGGCCTTACAAGAGACCCAGTACTTC. Protein: CASSGGALQETQYF.

This clone came up a few times. This chain links TRBV14 with TRBJ2-7; D uncertain. V lost 3 bases to trimming and J lost 6 bases, with 9 bases between them. CDR1 and CDR2 from the germline V gene are SGHDN and FVKESK. The CDR3 contains 12 residues. DNA for the CDR3: TGTGCCAGCAGCCAGACCCGGGCCGAGCAGTACTTC. It specifies CASSQTRAEQYF.

This clone turned up a few times. The chain carries TRBV10-3 and TRBJ2-1, with 10 bases identical to TRBD2. The trim removed 8 bases at V and 3 bases at J, leaving 4 bases unmatched. Per germline, CDR1 ENHRY and CDR2 SYGVKD. CDR3 length: 14 amino acids. CDR3 nucleotide sequence: TGTGCCATCCGAACTAGCGGGAACTACAATGAGCAGTTCTTC. Its protein product is CAIRTSGNYNEQFF.

This sequence joins TRBV9 and TRBJ2-1; possible D gene TRBD1, 5 bases. Germline assignment: CDR1 SGDLS and CDR2 YYNGEE. The ends were cut back, 3 bases at V and 0 bases at J, with 13 bases in the middle. CDR3 size: 16 residues. CDR3 sequence: CASSASTGRSYNEQFF. The CDR3 bases are TGTGCCAGCAGCGCTTCTACAGGTCGCTCCTACAATGAGCAGTTCTTC.

This clone showed up just a few times. The gene calls are TRBV4-3 and TRBJ2-1; D not certain. This CDR3 is built from 13 residues. V was cut by 4 bases and J by 5 bases, with 9 bases left in between. Per germline, CDR1 LGHNA and CDR2 YSLEER. The CDR3 here is CASSLEWHNEQFF. The CDR3 DNA is TGCGCCAGCAGCCTAGAATGGCACAATGAGCAGTTCTTC.

There are a few counts of this clone. The V gene is TRBV6-5, the J gene TRBJ2-5; maybe TRBD2 (6 bases). This CDR3 has 14 amino acids. The germline CDR1 and CDR2 sequences are MNHEY and SVGAGI. The V gene lost 0 bases and the J gene lost 3 bases, with 8 bases spanning the gap. The CDR3 DNA reads TGTGCCAGCAGTTACTCTGGAGGGAAAGAGACCCAGTACTTC. Translated, it gives CASSYSGGKETQYF.

The V gene is TRBV7-9, the J gene TRBJ2-7, with TRBD1 identical over 12 bases. V was clipped by 3 bases and J by 4 bases; unmatched bases: 4. This CDR3 contains 15 residues. Germline assignment: CDR1 SEHNR and CDR2 FQNEAQ (reference sequence). The CDR3 DNA sequence: TGTGCCAGCAGCTTCCAGGGACAGGGGGCGTACGAGCAGTACTTC. Translated: CASSFQGQGAYEQYF. The entire variable domain, with the rest obtained from reference TRBV7-9 and TRBJ2-7, is as follows: DTGVSQNPRHKITKRGQNVTFRCDPISEHNRLYWYRQTLGQGPEFLTYFQNEAQLEKSRLLSDRFSAERPKGSFSTLEIQRTEQGDSAMYLCASSFQGQGAYEQYFGPGTRLTVT.

This clone was counted between two and nine times. The chain links TRBV7-9 to TRBJ1-2, with 10 bases matching TRBD1. CDR3 length: 14 amino acids. The V segment lost 0 bases and the J segment 11 bases; nucleotides outside the gene matches: 6. In germline, CDR1 is SEHNR, CDR2 FQNEAQ (reference sequence). CDR3 sequence reads: CASSLATGQGFYTF. In DNA, the CDR3 is TGTGCCAGCAGCTTAGCCACGGGACAGGGGTTTTACACCTTC. The full variable domain, its missing parts supplied by reference TRBV7-9 and TRBJ1-2, is DTGVSQNPRHKITKRGQNVTFRCDPISEHNRLYWYRQTLGQGPEFLTYFQNEAQLEKSRLLSDRFSAERPKGSFSTLEIQRTEQGDSAMYLCASSLATGQGFYTFGSGTRLTVV.

About this clone: Other nucleotide sequences in the sample specify the same CDR3. The chain recombines TRBV7-9 with TRBJ1-2, with D hard to call. V was pared by 5 bases and J by 4 bases, with 11 bases between. The CDR3 is 13 residues long. Germline V gives CDR1 SEHNR, CDR2 FQNEAQ (reference sequence). Here the CDR3 DNA reads TGTGCCAGCAGCCTCGACACCATCTATGGCTACACCTTC. This encodes CASSLDTIYGYTF.

This clone was seen a handful of times. This chain links TRBV19 with TRBJ2-5; no firm D call. CDR3 size: 13 residues. Trimming took 4 bases from V and 2 from J, leaving 8 bases between them. Germline V gene lookup returns CDR1 LNHDA and CDR2 SQIVND (reference sequence). The CDR3 nucleotides are TGTGCCAGTAGTACCCCGGCGCAAGAGACCCAGTACTTC. Its protein product is CASSTPAQETQYF.

There are a few counts of this clone. The V and J genes are TRBV7-9 and TRBJ1-5; D gene unclear. The CDR3 has 14 amino acids. With 5 bases removed from V and 4 bases from J, the gap between germline ends came to 12 bases. Germline values: CDR1 SEHNR, CDR2 FQNEAQ (reference sequence). CDR3 nucleotides: TGTGCCAGCAGCAAGGTAGGAGGAAATCAGCCCCAGCATTTT. Its protein product is CASSKVGGNQPQHF.

This chain uses TRBV28 with TRBJ2-5; TRBD1 aligns across 9 bases. The CDR3 totals 16 residues. CDR1 MDHEN and CDR2 SYDVKM come from the germline V gene. Trimming at V came to 6 bases and at J to 5 bases, leaving 13 bases not matched to a gene. CDR3 DNA: TGTGCCAGCAGACTCCGGGACAGGGACCCCCAGGAGACCCAGTACTTC. Translated: CASRLRDRDPQETQYF.

The sample holds a few counts of this clone. This sequence joins TRBV28 and TRBJ2-7; D possibly uses TRBD1 or TRBD2 (6 bases each). The germline V gene has CDR1 MDHEN and CDR2 SYDVKM. The CDR3 loop spans 12 amino acids. Deletions cut 7 bases from V and 3 bases from J, with 10 bases between. The CDR3 DNA is TGTGCCAGCAAAGGGGGGCACTACGAGCAGTACTTC. Translation: CASKGGHYEQYF.

The chain combines TRBV27 with TRBJ2-1; 10 bases align to TRBD2. V was pared by 6 bases and J by 0 bases, with 5 bases of the junction left unmatched. The CDR3 has 16 residues. Germline V CDR1 and CDR2: MNHEY, SMNVEV (reference sequence). The CDR3 is CASRPWTSGSYNEQFF. The CDR3 DNA reads as TGTGCCAGCAGGCCCTGGACTAGCGGCTCCTACAATGAGCAGTTCTTC.

This chain connects TRBV7-2 to TRBJ2-7, with D perhaps TRBD2 (5 bases). V was clipped by 1 base and J by 5 bases, with 9 bases between them. There are 13 residues in the CDR3. Germline CDR1 and CDR2: SGHTA and FQGNSA. For the CDR3, the DNA is TGTGCCAGCAGCTTAGTAGGAGGCCACGAGCAGTACTTC. Its translation: CASSLVGGHEQYF.

The chain couples TRBV19 to TRBJ2-7; TRBD1 matches at 7 bases. Germline assignment: CDR1 LNHDA and CDR2 SQIVND (reference sequence). J was trimmed by 0 bases and V by 6 bases; bases with no gene match: 8. The CDR3 is 15 amino acids. The CDR3 nucleotides are TGTGCCAGTAGGAAGACAGGGCGCTCCTCCTACGAGCAGTACTTC. Translation: CASRKTGRSSYEQYF.

The chain links TRBV5-6 to TRBJ1-1; the D gene is possibly TRBD1 (6 bases). Trimming removed 1 base at V and 11 bases at J, with 18 bases between. The CDR3 is 14 amino acids. The germline gives CDR1 SGHDT, CDR2 YYEEEE. Here the CDR3 reads CASSLWGAGLLAFF. CDR3 DNA sequence: TGTGCCAGCAGCTTGTGGGGGGCCGGGTTGTTGGCTTTCTTT.